This is a list of T cell receptor beta chains from one sample in a study of blood T cell repertoires in COVID-19. TCRdb keeps only in-frame clones here, not all; method: immunoSEQ multiplex PCR. The profile shows under 300,000 clones, approximately 91% of them singletons. The specimen sequenced was PBMCs or T cells enriched from blood (not recorded which). The receptors shown here come from a woman aged 40 to 50 who had recovered from COVID-19. Both conserved end residues are part of each CDR3. The D gene is left open where the match is weak. Expanded clones are given a class, and other clones once, few, many or no size at all.

v_gene	j_gene	d_gene	abundance	CDR3nt	CDR3aa
TRBV9	TRBJ2-1	TRBD2	.	TGTGCCAGCAGCCTTAGCGGGAGCCGAACCTACAATGAGCAGTTCTTC	CASSLSGSRTYNEQFF
TRBV7-2	TRBJ1-3	TRBD1	.	TGTGCCAGCAGCTCCTACGGACAGGGTGGGGACACCATATATTTT	CASSSYGQGGDTIYF
TRBV7-3	TRBJ1-1	TRBD1	.	TGTGCCAGCAGCCCCAGGGGGGACACTGAAGCTTTCTTT	CASSPRGDTEAFF
TRBV30	TRBJ1-1	.	.	TGTGCCTGGAGTGTACTCCATGAAGCTTTCTTT	CAWSVLHEAFF
TRBV19	TRBJ2-1	TRBD2	once	TGTGCCAGTAGCCGCGGGACTAGATACGTAGAGCAGTTCTTC	CASSRGTRYVEQFF
TRBV2	TRBJ1-2	TRBD1	.	TGTGCCAGCAGTCCCAGGACAGGGGGCATAATTAACTATGGCTACACCTTC	CASSPRTGGIINYGYTF
TRBV18	TRBJ2-4	TRBD2	.	TGTGCCAGCTCCCCGGGGGAGGGTGCAGCCAAAAACATTCAGTACTTC	CASSPGEGAAKNIQYF
TRBV3-1/TRBV3-2	TRBJ1-2	.	once	TGTGCCAGCAGCCATCTACCCGGGAACTATGGCTACACCTTC	CASSHLPGNYGYTF
TRBV11-2	TRBJ2-1	.	.	TGTGCCAGCAGCTCCGGCGCGGGGAGGTACAATGAGCAGTTCTTC	CASSSGAGRYNEQFF
TRBV18	TRBJ1-4	TRBD1	once	TGTGCCAGCTCATCCCGACAGGGGAGAAGCGAAAAACTGTTTTTT	CASSSRQGRSEKLFF
TRBV5-5	TRBJ1-2	TRBD1	.	TGTGCCAGCAGCATTGGGGACAGGGGCTATGGCTACACCTTC	CASSIGDRGYGYTF
TRBV2	TRBJ1-1	.	.	TGTGCCAGCAGTGACGACGAGGGGAACACTGAAGCTTTCTTT	CASSDDEGNTEAFF
TRBV7-9	TRBJ1-2	.	.	TGTGCCAGCAGGTACACAGGGCAGTATGGCTACACCTTC	CASRYTGQYGYTF
TRBV4-1	TRBJ1-1	.	once	TGCGCCAGCAGCCAAGCCCGCCCGGAGGGGGCTTTCTTT	CASSQARPEGAFF
TRBV19	TRBJ2-1	TRBD2	.	TGTGCCAGTAGTAGACTAGCGGGAGCCCCCCATGAGCAGTTCTTC	CASSRLAGAPHEQFF
TRBV19	TRBJ2-3	TRBD1	.	TGTGCCAGTAGTATCGCCGGACAGGGATTCGATACGCAGTATTTT	CASSIAGQGFDTQYF
TRBV29-1	TRBJ1-1	.	.	TGCAGCGCCGTGGAGGGGCCTAGAAACACTGAAGCTTTCTTT	CSAVEGPRNTEAFF
TRBV10-3	TRBJ1-1	.	.	TGTGCCATCAGTCCATCTATGAACACTGAAGCTTTCTTT	CAISPSMNTEAFF
TRBV7-9	TRBJ2-3	TRBD1	.	TGTGCCAGCAGCTCCGGGACAGGGATCACAGATACGCAGTATTTT	CASSSGTGITDTQYF